The source of this T cell receptor (beta chain) is a study of human T cells and chemical hapten exposure. Time point denoted: healthy volunteer bleed at 2 weeks. It was from unfractionated whole blood that total RNA was extracted. This clonotype appeared many times. TCRdb re-derived calls from the RACE reads in MiXCR, one entry per CDR3 protein. The profile shows 75,000 to 100,000 distinct CDR3 sequences, just under 9% of them singletons. The sequencing sample was made of whole blood. This receptor was identified in a female donor in good health. Some clones in this sample may be carry-over from other donors' samples.

CDR3 DNA: TGTGCCAGCAGCCCCCAGAAGAACACTGAAGCTTTCTTT. As protein: CASSPQKNTEAFF. V is TRBV7-2 and J is TRBJ1-1, with unresolved D. Germline V gene data show CDR1 as SGHTA and CDR2 as FQGNSA. The length of the CDR3 is 13 residues. The germline V and J ends were trimmed by 5 bases and 1 base, with 8 bases remaining between them.